This TCR beta chain was found in a study of molecular identifiers for immune sequencing clone quantification. Preparation of naive CD8 libraries involved roughly 19,000 to 1,100,000 sorted cells and 10%, 30% or 50% RNA. TCRdb fed the PCR reads into MiXCR, producing one record per CDR3 protein. In the table there are about 300,000 distinct CDR3 sequences, 20% to 25% of which are singletons. The sequence derives from a human donor in good health. Some libraries in this study had Jurkat cell RNA spiked in. The sequencing sample was made of naive CD8+ T cells from blood, with Jurkat cell RNA spiked in. The subset: FACS-sorted CD8+CD4-CCR7+CD45RA+ naive T cells.

CDR3 sequence reads: CASSASRDSSVEAFF. The DNA of the CDR3 is TGTGCCAGCAGCGCTTCCCGGGACAGCAGTGTAGAAGCTTTCTTT. The gene calls are TRBV9 and TRBJ1-1; the match to TRBD1 covers 7 bases. CDR1 is SGDLS and CDR2 is YYNGEE in the germline V gene. This CDR3 comprises 15 residues. J was trimmed by 8 bases and V by 3 bases; bases with no gene match: 13.